One sample yielded the 18 T cell receptor beta chains listed below, sequenced in a study of blood T cell repertoires in COVID-19. Produced via immunoSEQ multiplex PCR; TCRdb's table is partial and in-frame only. Altogether roughly 9,600 clones are present, about 81% being singletons, with the ten largest covering 24%. Material for sequencing was peripheral blood. The source is a man in his 60s with active COVID-19.

The chain carries TRBV4-1 and TRBJ2-2; possibly TRBD2 for D (5 bases). V lost 1 base and J 5 bases, leaving 14 bases between the germline ends. This CDR3 has 16 residues. The germline V gene has CDR1 MGHRA and CDR2 YSYEKL. In DNA form, the CDR3 reads TGCGCCAGCAGCCAAGGGTGGGAGTCGGGAACCGGGGAGCTGTTTTTT. Its protein product is CASSQGWESGTGELFF.

The chain uses TRBV28 and TRBJ1-4; 10 bases line up with TRBD1. The CDR3 length is 15 residues. V lost 5 bases, J lost 8 bases, and 8 bases stayed unmatched. CDR1 is MDHEN and CDR2 is SYDVKM in the germline V gene. The CDR3 loop is CASSGTGTGDEKLFF. The CDR3 nucleotides are TGTGCCAGCAGTGGGACCGGGACAGGGGACGAAAAACTGTTTTTT.

The chain couples TRBV5-8 to TRBJ1-5; D not certain. Germline-derived CDR1 and CDR2 are SGHTS and YDEGEE. V lost 2 bases and J lost 3, with 15 bases in between. This CDR3 is 16 amino acids long. This CDR3 is CASSFMSPGHNQPQHF. The CDR3 nucleotides are TGTGCCAGCAGCTTCATGTCCCCAGGTCACAATCAGCCCCAGCATTTT.

In this sample, this clone turned up once. The rearrangement uses TRBV11-3 and TRBJ2-5; 11 nucleotides align to TRBD1. V was clipped by 4 bases and J by 7 bases; unmatched bases: 5. The CDR3 runs to 14 residues. Germline V gene lookup returns CDR1 SGHNT and CDR2 YENEEA. CDR3 residues: CASSSRDRGVTQYF. For the CDR3, the DNA is TGTGCCAGCAGCTCACGGGACAGGGGGGTGACCCAGTACTTC.

This clone was counted a single time. The CDR3: CASSFSGGYYGYTF. CDR3 DNA sequence: TGTGCCAGCAGTTTTTCAGGGGGATACTATGGCTACACCTTC. This rearrangement joins TRBV27 to TRBJ1-2; TRBD1 matches at 7 bases. V lost 3 bases to trimming and J lost 3 bases; unmatched junction nucleotides: 4. Germline V CDR1 and CDR2: MNHEY, SMNVEV (reference sequence). CDR3 length equals 14 residues.

The CDR3 region has the DNA TGTGCCAGTAGTCCCTTTCAGGGATTCGGCAATCAGCCCCAGCATTTT. Protein product: CASSPFQGFGNQPQHF. The chain employs TRBV19 and TRBJ1-5, with D possibly matching TRBD1 (5 bases). This CDR3 region has 16 residues. Germline CDR1 and CDR2: LNHDA and SQIVND (reference sequence). V dropped 5 bases and J dropped 2 bases, with 16 bases sitting between them.

V and J are TRBV27 and TRBJ2-1, with TRBD1 as a possible D gene (6 bases). Trimming took off 3 bases at V and 2 bases at J, with 14 bases between the two ends. The V gene's germline CDR1 is MNHEY and CDR2 SMNVEV (reference sequence). CDR3 length: 16 amino acids. The CDR3 spells CASSFGQGLPYNEQFF. CDR3 sequence (DNA): TGTGCCAGCAGTTTCGGTCAGGGGCTCCCCTACAATGAGCAGTTCTTC.

The chain employs TRBV2 and TRBJ1-2; D is uncertain. The CDR3 length is 9 residues. Germline V CDR1 and CDR2: SNHLY, FYNNEI. V lost 10 bases, J lost 8 bases, and 8 bases lay in between. In nucleotides, the CDR3 is TGTGCCACCTCCCAGGGCTACACCTTC. It is translated as CATSQGYTF.

DNA of the CDR3: TGTGCCAGTAGTGGGTCAGGGATAACCCTCCACTTT. The encoded protein is CASSGSGITLHF. The chain has TRBV19 and TRBJ1-6; D may be TRBD1 (5 bases). The V end was cut by 5 bases, the J end by 14 bases, with 13 bases between. This CDR3 contains 12 residues. Germline values: CDR1 LNHDA, CDR2 SQIVND (reference sequence).

The genes are TRBV5-1 and TRBJ2-7, with 9 bases aligning to TRBD1. V shed 1 base and J 2 bases; nucleotides not matched to a gene: 7. This CDR3 has 16 amino acids. From germline, CDR1 is SGHRS and CDR2 YFSETQ. The CDR3 sequence is CASSLRTGAHPYEQYF. The CDR3 DNA is TGCGCCAGCAGCTTGCGGACAGGGGCACATCCCTACGAGCAGTACTTC.

The J gene is TRBJ2-3, the V gene TRBV27; D gene ambiguous. The CDR3 consists of 12 residues. Germline V lookup: CDR1 MNHEY, CDR2 SMNVEV (reference sequence). Deletions cut 5 bases from V and 4 bases from J, with 7 bases between. CDR3 nucleotide sequence: TGTGCCAGCAGTCGGTTCGCAGATACGCAGTATTTT. Protein sequence: CASSRFADTQYF.

The chain recombines TRBV27 with TRBJ2-7; 8 bases match TRBD2. CDR3 size: 18 residues. Germline CDR1 MNHEY, CDR2 SMNVEV (reference sequence). Trimming cost V 5 bases and J 3 bases; bases outside gene matches: 18. The DNA of the CDR3 is TGTGCCAGCAGTCCCTCCTCGGTCGTGGGACTAGGTGACTACGAGCAGTACTTC. It is translated as CASSPSSVVGLGDYEQYF.

This clone occurred a few times. This chain's CDR3 is CASSPLGRAGAFF. The CDR3 DNA reads TGTGCCAGCAGTCCCCTCGGGAGGGCTGGGGCTTTCTTT. The rearrangement joins TRBV6-2 or TRBV6-3 to TRBJ1-1; D remains unclear. The germline CDR1 and CDR2 sequences are MNHEY and SVGEGT. V dropped 5 bases and J dropped 11 bases, with 18 bases sitting between them. CDR3 length: 13 residues.

The chain is built from TRBV28 and TRBJ1-3; TRBD1 is a possible D gene (6 bases). Trimming shortened V by 3 bases and J by 9 bases, and 18 bases separated the two germline ends. The CDR3 has 15 amino acids. Germline V gene data show CDR1 as MDHEN and CDR2 as SYDVKM. The CDR3 nucleotides are TGTGCCAGCAGTTTTCCCCAACAGGGTCATGCCACCATATATTTT. Its translation is CASSFPQQGHATIYF.

The chain couples TRBV5-5 to TRBJ1-1; D is uncertain. With 4 bases removed from V and 1 base from J, the gap between germline ends came to 14 bases. CDR1 and CDR2 from the germline V gene are SGHKS and YYEKEE (reference sequence). The CDR3 is 15 residues long. The CDR3 nucleotides read TGTGCCAGCAGCCCCGGAGCTACACGGAACACTGAAGCTTTCTTT. Its translation is CASSPGATRNTEAFF.

J is TRBJ1-6 and V is TRBV19, with D perhaps TRBD1 (6 bases). V shed 4 bases and J shed 7 bases, with 8 bases lying between them. Germline assignment: CDR1 LNHDA and CDR2 SQIVND (reference sequence). This CDR3 is built from 13 residues. The CDR3: CASSNRVNSPLHF. CDR3 coding DNA: TGTGCCAGTAGTAACAGGGTCAATTCACCCCTCCACTTT.

The chain recombines TRBV19 with TRBJ2-2, with 9 bases that match TRBD1. The length of the CDR3 is 16 residues. Germline lookup yields CDR1 LNHDA and CDR2 SQIVND (reference sequence). The ends lost 4 bases at V and 4 bases at J; junction bases unmatched: 7. The CDR3 nucleotides are TGTGCCAGTAGTAAACAGGGGGCTTTGGTCACCGGGGAGCTGTTTTTT. It codes for CASSKQGALVTGELFF.

The rearrangement uses TRBV7-8 and TRBJ2-7; tentative D call: TRBD2 (5 bases). Germline values: CDR1 SGHVS, CDR2 FQNEAQ. The CDR3 is 18 amino acids. The V and J ends lost 6 bases and 2 bases respectively, with 26 bases between them. CDR3 DNA sequence: TGTGCCAGCAGGGAACTAGTTCGTCTAAACTCTACTCCCTACGAGCAGTACTTC. Its translation: CASRELVRLNSTPYEQYF.